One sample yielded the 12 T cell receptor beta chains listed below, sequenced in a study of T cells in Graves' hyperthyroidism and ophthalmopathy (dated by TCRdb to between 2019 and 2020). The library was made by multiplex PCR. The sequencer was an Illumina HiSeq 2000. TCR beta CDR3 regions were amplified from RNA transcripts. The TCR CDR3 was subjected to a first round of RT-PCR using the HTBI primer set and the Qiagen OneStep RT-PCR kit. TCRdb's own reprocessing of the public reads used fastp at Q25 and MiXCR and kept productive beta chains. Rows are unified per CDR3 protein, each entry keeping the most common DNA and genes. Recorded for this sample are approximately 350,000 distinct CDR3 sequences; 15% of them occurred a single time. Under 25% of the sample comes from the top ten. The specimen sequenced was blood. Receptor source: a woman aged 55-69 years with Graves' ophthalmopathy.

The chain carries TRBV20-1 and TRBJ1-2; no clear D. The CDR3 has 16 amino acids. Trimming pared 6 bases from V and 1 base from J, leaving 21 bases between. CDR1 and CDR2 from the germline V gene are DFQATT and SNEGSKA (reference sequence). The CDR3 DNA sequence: TGCAGTGCCCCCCGGAGCACCCGTGAATTTAACTATGGCTACACCTTC. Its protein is CSAPRSTREFNYGYTF.

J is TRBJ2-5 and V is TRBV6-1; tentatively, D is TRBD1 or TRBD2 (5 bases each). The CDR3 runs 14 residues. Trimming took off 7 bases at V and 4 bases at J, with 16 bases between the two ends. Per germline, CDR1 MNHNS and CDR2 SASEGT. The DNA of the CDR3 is TGTGCCAGCAACTCGAGATGGGGGTCAGAGACCCAGTACTTC. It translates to CASNSRWGSETQYF.

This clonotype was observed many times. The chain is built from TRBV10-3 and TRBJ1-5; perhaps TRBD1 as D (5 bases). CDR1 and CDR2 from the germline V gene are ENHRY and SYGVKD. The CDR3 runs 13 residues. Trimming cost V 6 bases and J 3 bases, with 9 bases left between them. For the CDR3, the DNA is TGTGCCATCAGCCGGGACCCCAATCAGCCCCAGCATTTT. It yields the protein CAISRDPNQPQHF.

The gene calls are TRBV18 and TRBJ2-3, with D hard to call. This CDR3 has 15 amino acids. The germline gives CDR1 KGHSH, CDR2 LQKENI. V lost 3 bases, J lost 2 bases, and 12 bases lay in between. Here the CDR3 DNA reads TGTGCCAGCTCACCGACTCGGTCTAACACAGATACGCAGTATTTT. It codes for CASSPTRSNTDTQYF.

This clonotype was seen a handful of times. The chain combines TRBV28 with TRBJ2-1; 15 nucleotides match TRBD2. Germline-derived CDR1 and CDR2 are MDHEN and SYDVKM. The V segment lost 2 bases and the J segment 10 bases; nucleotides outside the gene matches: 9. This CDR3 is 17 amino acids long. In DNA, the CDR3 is TGTGCCAGCAGTTTAGCTAGTGGACTAGCGGGAGGGGTAGAGCAGTTCTTC. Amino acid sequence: CASSLASGLAGGVEQFF.

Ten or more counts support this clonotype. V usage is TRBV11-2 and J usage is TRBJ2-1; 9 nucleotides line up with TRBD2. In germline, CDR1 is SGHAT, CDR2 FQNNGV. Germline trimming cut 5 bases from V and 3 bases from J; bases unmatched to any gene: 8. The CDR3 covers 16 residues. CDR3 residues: CASSSGIAGVYNEQFF. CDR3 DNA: TGTGCCAGCAGCAGTGGGATAGCGGGAGTCTACAATGAGCAGTTCTTC.

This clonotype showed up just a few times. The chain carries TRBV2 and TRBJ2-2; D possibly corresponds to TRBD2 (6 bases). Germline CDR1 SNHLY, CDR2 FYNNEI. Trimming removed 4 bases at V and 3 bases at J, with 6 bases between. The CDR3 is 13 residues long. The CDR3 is CASSGLDTGELFF. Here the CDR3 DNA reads TGTGCCAGCAGTGGACTAGACACCGGGGAGCTGTTTTTT.

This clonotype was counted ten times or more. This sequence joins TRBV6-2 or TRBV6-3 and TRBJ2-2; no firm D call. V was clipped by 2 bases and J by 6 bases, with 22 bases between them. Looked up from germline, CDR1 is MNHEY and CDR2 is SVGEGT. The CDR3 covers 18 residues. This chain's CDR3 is CASSYTLLGNEVSGELFF. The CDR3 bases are TGTGCCAGCAGTTACACCCTGCTGGGGAACGAAGTGTCCGGGGAGCTGTTTTTT.

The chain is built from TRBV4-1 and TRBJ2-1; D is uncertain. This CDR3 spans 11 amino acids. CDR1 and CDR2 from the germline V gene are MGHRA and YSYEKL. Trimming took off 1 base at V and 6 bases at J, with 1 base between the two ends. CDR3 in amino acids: CASSQANEQFF. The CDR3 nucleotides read TGCGCCAGCAGCCAAGCCAATGAGCAGTTCTTC.

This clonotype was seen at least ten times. This CDR3 is CSVEGSGRSPDYYNSPLHF. The CDR3, as DNA: TGCAGCGTTGAAGGATCGGGACGGAGCCCCGATTATTATAATTCACCCCTCCACTTT. V usage is TRBV29-1 and J usage is TRBJ1-6, with D tentatively TRBD1 (5 bases). The CDR3 spans 19 residues. Germline V gene sequence: CDR1 SQVTM, CDR2 ANQGSEA. With 1 base removed from V and 4 bases from J, the gap between germline ends came to 23 bases.

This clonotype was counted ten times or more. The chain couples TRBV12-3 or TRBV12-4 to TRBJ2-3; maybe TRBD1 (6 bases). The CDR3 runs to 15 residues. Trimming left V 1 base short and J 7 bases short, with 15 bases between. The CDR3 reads CASSLGGRGYNTQYF. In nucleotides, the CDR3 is TGTGCCAGCAGTTTAGGGGGCAGGGGTTACAATACGCAGTATTTT.

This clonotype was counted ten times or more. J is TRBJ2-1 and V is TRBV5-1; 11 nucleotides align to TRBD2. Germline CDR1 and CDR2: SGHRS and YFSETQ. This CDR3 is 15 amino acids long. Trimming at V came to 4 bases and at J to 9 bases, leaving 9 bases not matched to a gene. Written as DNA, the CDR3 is TGCGCCAGCAGCCTGACTAGCGGGACCCCAGGTGAGCAGTTCTTC. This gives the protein CASSLTSGTPGEQFF.